What follows are 25 T cell receptor beta chains derived from one specimen sequenced in a study of OX40 agonist ivuxolimab in advanced cancers. Data came from immunoSEQ multiplex PCR; TCRdb stores just in-frame clones and leaves some out. The top ten clones hold under 6.5% of a sample with some 81,000 clones, around nine tenths of them seen once. The sample here was CD4+ or CD8+ T cells sorted from blood, taken in a trial of the OX40 agonist ivuxolimab. These receptors originate from an adult with an advanced solid tumor such as melanoma, head and neck, liver or kidney cancer.

The chain is built from TRBV7-3 and TRBJ2-2, with D unclear. Germline CDR1 is SGHTA and CDR2 is FQGTGA. This CDR3 comprises 18 residues. V was shortened by 1 base and J by 0 bases, with 15 bases between the two germline ends. The CDR3 DNA sequence: TGTGCCAGCAGCTTAAAATCGGGTACGGGCGCGAACACCGGGGAGCTGTTTTTT. It codes for CASSLKSGTGANTGELFF.

This clone was seen only once. This chain joins TRBV6-5 and TRBJ2-7; D gene unclear. V lost 5 bases, J lost 7 bases, and 9 bases lay in between. This CDR3 spans 11 amino acids. Germline V gives CDR1 MNHEY, CDR2 SVGAGI. The CDR3 DNA is TGTGCCAGCAGTCTAACGTGGGAGCAGTACTTC. Its translation is CASSLTWEQYF.

This chain connects TRBV28 to TRBJ2-7, with TRBD2 identical over 7 bases. The CDR3 runs to 16 residues. Trimming took 10 bases from V and 0 from J; bases not matched to a gene: 15. In germline, CDR1 is MDHEN, CDR2 SYDVKM. The CDR3 is CATASPPGGASYEQYF. The CDR3 nucleotides read TGTGCCACCGCGAGCCCCCCGGGGGGTGCCTCCTACGAGCAGTACTTC.

The chain has TRBV7-6 and TRBJ2-5; the D gene is possibly TRBD1 (6 bases). In germline, CDR1 is SGHVS, CDR2 FNYEAQ. This CDR3 is built from 16 residues. V was pared by 1 base and J by 0 bases, with 12 bases between. The CDR3 sequence: CASSLEVYRDQETQYF. The CDR3 nucleotides are TGTGCCAGCAGCTTAGAAGTGTACAGGGACCAAGAGACCCAGTACTTC.

CDR3 amino acids: CASSSKGRGFGQYF. CDR3 DNA: TGTGCCAGCAGCTCGAAGGGCAGGGGGTTCGGCCAGTACTTC. The chain carries TRBV5-6 and TRBJ2-5; TRBD1 matches at 7 bases. The V and J ends lost 3 bases and 10 bases, in that order; junction bases with no gene match: 12. In germline, CDR1 is SGHDT, CDR2 YYEEEE. The CDR3 length is 14 residues.

The V gene is TRBV19, the J gene TRBJ1-6; weak D call: TRBD1 (5 bases). Germline CDR1 is LNHDA and CDR2 is SQIVND (reference sequence). The CDR3 has 17 amino acids. Trimming took off 0 bases at V and 3 bases at J, with 12 bases between the two ends. CDR3 loop: CASSIDRGSFYNSPLHF. In DNA form, the CDR3 reads TGTGCCAGTAGTATAGATAGGGGCAGCTTCTATAATTCACCCCTCCACTTT.

This chain connects TRBV25-1 to TRBJ1-4; possibly TRBD1 for D (5 bases). This CDR3 has 15 amino acids. CDR1 and CDR2 (germline): MGHDK, SYGVNS. Trimming pared 3 bases from V and 8 bases from J, leaving 16 bases between. For the CDR3, the DNA is TGTGCCAGCAGTGATAGGTCAGGGCTGCGGGAAAAACTGTTTTTT. This encodes CASSDRSGLREKLFF.

This clone was seen more than once but under ten times. The chain recombines TRBV6-5 with TRBJ2-1, with 9 bases aligning to TRBD2. CDR1 and CDR2 from the germline V gene are MNHEY and SVGAGI. The J segment lost 4 bases and the V segment lost 4 bases, leaving 5 bases of the junction unmatched. This CDR3 is 15 amino acids long. The CDR3 spells CASSSSGVPYNEQFF. CDR3 DNA: TGTGCCAGCAGTTCTAGCGGGGTGCCTTACAATGAGCAGTTCTTC.

DNA for the CDR3: TGTGCCAGCAGCGCAGAGGACAGCTCGGGGGGCCCCAGCGGGAGCAAATTTGAGCAGTTCTTC. It yields the protein CASSAEDSSGGPSGSKFEQFF. The chain uses TRBV9 and TRBJ2-1; TRBD2 agrees at 8 bases. The trim removed 3 bases at V and 9 bases at J, leaving 29 bases unmatched. The CDR3 is 21 amino acids. Germline assignment: CDR1 SGDLS and CDR2 YYNGEE.

V gene TRBV7-9 combines with J gene TRBJ2-3; D is unresolved. V was trimmed by 5 bases and J by 6 bases, leaving 21 bases between them. This CDR3 contains 16 residues. The germline CDR1 and CDR2 sequences are SEHNR and FQNEAQ (reference sequence). This CDR3 reads CASSPRPPKGWDTQYF. DNA for the CDR3: TGTGCCAGCAGCCCAAGACCCCCAAAGGGTTGGGATACGCAGTATTTT.

This chain links TRBV5-1 with TRBJ1-5, with 7 bases identical to TRBD1. Germline CDR1 is SGHRS and CDR2 is YFSETQ. This CDR3 contains 14 residues. V was clipped by 0 bases and J by 9 bases; unmatched bases: 6. The CDR3 sequence is CASSLDDRATPQHF. The CDR3 nucleotides are TGCGCCAGCAGCTTGGACGACAGGGCAACGCCCCAGCATTTT.

This rearrangement joins TRBV7-9 to TRBJ2-7, with TRBD1 matching 7 bases. The CDR3 sequence is 13 residues long. J gave up 2 bases and V 6 bases, and 4 bases lay outside the gene matches. Germline V gives CDR1 SEHNR, CDR2 FQNEAQ (reference sequence). In nucleotides, the CDR3 is TGTGCCAGCAGATGGACAGGTACCTACGAGCAGTACTTC. Translated, it gives CASRWTGTYEQYF.

The chain couples TRBV6-1 to TRBJ1-1; 7 nucleotides agree with TRBD1. Trimming removed 6 bases from V and 11 bases from J; junction bases left unmatched: 12. The length of the CDR3 is 13 residues. Germline V gives CDR1 MNHNS, CDR2 SASEGT. CDR3 protein: CASSDRAGGRAFF. The DNA of the CDR3 is TGTGCCAGCAGCGACAGGGCCGGGGGTCGCGCTTTCTTT.

The count of this clone is one. The V gene is TRBV15, the J gene TRBJ2-5, with 12 bases aligning to TRBD2. V trimming: 1 base; J trimming: 4 bases; junction bases outside the gene matches: 4. Germline V CDR1 and CDR2: LNHNV, YYDKDF (reference sequence). The CDR3 loop spans 16 amino acids. DNA for the CDR3: TGTGCCACCAGCAGAGTAGAACTAGCGGGAGGAGAGACCCAGTACTTC. Protein product: CATSRVELAGGETQYF.

Of note for this clone: Other DNA sequences in this specimen translate into the identical CDR3. The chain carries TRBV30 and TRBJ2-5; 7 bases line up with TRBD1. V was pared by 5 bases and J by 5 bases, with 5 bases of the junction left unmatched. The CDR3 sequence is 12 residues long. Germline V gives CDR1 GTSNPN, CDR2 SVGIG (reference sequence). CDR3 coding DNA: TGTGCCTGGGACAGGGATCGGGAGACCCAGTACTTC. It translates to CAWDRDRETQYF. The variable domain in full, with the rest retrieved from reference TRBV30 and TRBJ2-5, is SQTIHQWPATLVQPVGSPLSLECTVEGTSNPNLYWYRQAAGRGLQLLFYSVGIGQISSEVPQNLSASRPQDRQFILSSKKLLLSDSGFYLCAWDRDRETQYFGPGTRLLVL.

V usage is TRBV5-6 and J usage is TRBJ2-5, with D possibly being TRBD1 or TRBD2 (5 bases each). The germline CDR1 and CDR2 sequences are SGHDT and YYEEEE. V lost 2 bases to trimming and J lost 1 base, with 12 bases between them. The CDR3 spans 15 residues. The CDR3 spells CASSFGTRAQETQYF. The CDR3, as DNA: TGTGCCAGCAGCTTCGGGACCCGGGCCCAAGAGACCCAGTACTTC.

V is TRBV6-1 and J is TRBJ2-5; D not resolved. TRBJ2-7 matches the DNA end more closely, so the J call is doubtful. CDR1 MNHNS and CDR2 SASEGT come from the germline V gene. CDR3 length equals 13 residues. CDR3 amino acids: CASSDQTDYEQYF. DNA for the CDR3: TGTGCCAGCAGTGACCAGACCGACTACGAGCAGTACTTC.

V is TRBV11-2 and J is TRBJ1-2, with D possibly matching TRBD1 (6 bases). In germline, CDR1 is SGHAT, CDR2 FQNNGV. V dropped 2 bases and J dropped 6 bases, with 13 bases sitting between them. The CDR3 extends over 14 amino acids. Here the CDR3 reads CASSLTGSRDGYTF. The CDR3, as DNA: TGTGCCAGCAGCTTAACAGGGAGTCGGGATGGCTACACCTTC.

The chain uses TRBV9 and TRBJ1-5, with 8 positions matching TRBD1. CDR1 and CDR2 from the germline V gene are SGDLS and YYNGEE. V lost 3 bases to trimming and J lost 6 bases; unmatched junction nucleotides: 5. The CDR3 extends over 14 amino acids. Here the CDR3 reads CASSGGQGGQPQHF. CDR3 sequence (DNA): TGTGCCAGCAGCGGCGGACAGGGAGGTCAGCCCCAGCATTTT.

This clone occurred once. The genes are TRBV6-1 and TRBJ1-2; D remains ambiguous. This CDR3 region has 12 residues. Trimming cost V 8 bases and J 5 bases, with 12 bases left between them. Germline-derived CDR1 and CDR2 are MNHNS and SASEGT. The CDR3 protein is CASRWTRYGYTF. CDR3 nucleotide sequence: TGTGCCAGCCGATGGACGAGATATGGCTACACCTTC.

The V and J genes are TRBV29-1 and TRBJ1-1; maybe TRBD1 (5 bases). The CDR3 has 14 residues. Trimming took off 8 bases at V and 4 bases at J, with 20 bases between the two ends. Per germline, CDR1 SQVTM and CDR2 ANQGSEA. This CDR3 is CSWTLGGEGTEAFF. The CDR3 nucleotides read TGCAGCTGGACCCTCGGGGGGGAGGGCACTGAAGCTTTCTTT.

The chain joins TRBV9 to TRBJ1-6, with D hard to call. This CDR3 region has 12 residues. Trimming took off 4 bases at V and 9 bases at J, with 8 bases between the two ends. The germline gives CDR1 SGDLS, CDR2 YYNGEE. CDR3: CASSSSSSPLHF. For the CDR3, the DNA is TGTGCCAGCAGCTCGTCGAGTTCACCCCTCCACTTT.

The CDR3 spells CASSGASYEQYF. For the CDR3, the DNA is TGTGCCAGCAGTGGGGCCTCCTACGAGCAGTACTTC. The rearrangement links TRBV2 to TRBJ2-7; D unresolved. The CDR3 has 12 amino acids. V gave up 4 bases and J gave up 0 bases, with 4 bases separating them. CDR1 is SNHLY, CDR2 FYNNEI, per germline.

This clone was detected only once. V is TRBV6-1 and J is TRBJ1-1; D is unresolved. Germline lookup yields CDR1 MNHNS and CDR2 SASEGT. V lost 5 bases and J lost 4, with 11 bases in between. This CDR3 region has 13 residues. Written as DNA, the CDR3 is TGTGCCAGCAGTTCGGGCCTTGGCACTGAAGCTTTCTTT. Residues: CASSSGLGTEAFF.

This chain links TRBV14 with TRBJ2-7; 9 bases are shared with TRBD1. After removal of 0 bases from V and 6 bases from J, the junction contained 9 bases not matched to a gene. CDR1 is SGHDN, CDR2 FVKESK, per germline. The length of the CDR3 is 16 residues. Written as DNA, the CDR3 is TGTGCCAGCAGCCAAGATGTGGGACAGGGAGAGACCGAGCAGTACTTC. As protein: CASSQDVGQGETEQYF. Drawing the rest from reference TRBV14 and TRBJ2-7, the complete variable domain is EAGVTQFPSHSVIEKGQTVTLRCDPISGHDNLYWYRRVMGKEIKFLLHFVKESKQDESGMPNNRFLAERTGGTYSTLKVQPAELEDSGVYFCASSQDVGQGETEQYFGPGTRLTVT.